What follows are 15 T cell receptor beta chains derived from one specimen sequenced in a study of cytomegalovirus exposure and HLA in healthy donors. The PCR was carried out with 60 Vbeta primers and 13 Jbeta primers. The repertoire was sequenced with immunoSEQ multiplex PCR; TCRdb's copy has only in-frame clones and lacks some. This sample's table has some 64,000 clones. The specimen was PBMCs. These TCRs come from a woman aged 30 to 39 in good health and CMV-seronegative.

The chain joins TRBV29-1 to TRBJ2-1; 11 nucleotides line up with TRBD2. Germline V lookup: CDR1 SQVTM, CDR2 ANQGSEA. The CDR3 is 17 amino acids. Trimming cost V 8 bases and J 1 base; bases outside gene matches: 13. The CDR3: CSLPGTSGRSSYNEQFF. The CDR3, as DNA: TGCAGCTTACCAGGGACTAGCGGACGGTCTTCCTACAATGAGCAGTTCTTC.

V usage is TRBV30 and J usage is TRBJ2-3; D is perhaps TRBD1 (5 bases). The CDR3 is 13 residues long. Germline V CDR1 and CDR2: GTSNPN, SVGIG (reference sequence). V was clipped by 2 bases and J by 1 base, with 7 bases between them. The CDR3 sequence is CAWSRGGTDTQYF. As DNA, the CDR3 is TGTGCCTGGAGTAGGGGTGGCACAGATACGCAGTATTTT.

The chain couples TRBV5-1 to TRBJ2-2; 7 bases align to TRBD2. The CDR3 is 16 amino acids. V trimming: 0 bases; J trimming: 5 bases; junction bases outside the gene matches: 7. The germline gives CDR1 SGHRS, CDR2 YFSETQ. The DNA of the CDR3 is TGCGCCAGCAGCTTGGAACGGGGGGAGTCAACCGGGGAGCTGTTTTTT. Its translation: CASSLERGESTGELFF.

CDR3 DNA: TGTGCTAGTGCCCTGAGGGACACCGGGGAGCTGTTTTTT. Amino acid sequence: CASALRDTGELFF. The chain joins TRBV12-5 to TRBJ2-2, with D perhaps TRBD2 (5 bases). Germline CDR1 reads LGHNT; CDR2 reads FRNRAP. V was cut by 7 bases and J by 3 bases, with 9 bases left in between. This CDR3 comprises 13 residues.

CDR3 in amino acids: CSVGQGLIHEQYF. The DNA for the CDR3 is TGCAGCGTCGGACAGGGGTTAATCCACGAGCAGTACTTC. The rearrangement links TRBV29-1 to TRBJ2-7, with 9 bases identical to TRBD1. This CDR3 has 13 residues. Germline V gives CDR1 SQVTM, CDR2 ANQGSEA. The J segment lost 5 bases and the V segment lost 6 bases, leaving 8 bases of the junction unmatched.

The rearrangement links TRBV4-2 to TRBJ1-1; D gene ambiguous. This CDR3 has 14 residues. CDR1 and CDR2 (germline): LGHNA, YNFKEQ. The V gene lost 1 base and the J gene lost 5 bases, with 11 bases spanning the gap. The CDR3 protein is CASSQALEVTEAFF. The CDR3 DNA reads as TGTGCCAGCAGCCAAGCATTAGAGGTTACTGAAGCTTTCTTT.

This chain connects TRBV4-1 to TRBJ2-7; 9 bases align to TRBD1. The germline CDR1 and CDR2 sequences are MGHRA and YSYEKL. J was trimmed by 3 bases and V by 0 bases; bases with no gene match: 3. The CDR3 covers 15 residues. In DNA, the CDR3 is TGCGCCAGCAGCCAAGAACTGGACAGGGGCTACGAGCAGTACTTC. Protein product: CASSQELDRGYEQYF.

The gene calls are TRBV10-3 and TRBJ2-7; D gene uncertain. The germline V gene encodes CDR1 ENHRY and CDR2 SYGVKD. The V end lost 6 bases, the J end lost 1 base, and 4 bases lay between the germline ends. This CDR3 spans 11 amino acids. CDR3 nucleotide sequence: TGTGCCATCAGGAGTTCCTACGAGCAGTACTTC. Translating it yields CAIRSSYEQYF.

The chain is built from TRBV7-9 and TRBJ1-2, with 7 bases lining up with TRBD1. V dropped 6 bases and J dropped 6; count of bases not matched to a gene: 10. CDR3 length: 14 amino acids. Germline V gene data show CDR1 as SEHNR and CDR2 as FQNEAQ (reference sequence). As DNA, the CDR3 is TGTGCCAGCAGGATTGGACAGGCCTCGGATGGCTACACCTTC. Amino acid sequence: CASRIGQASDGYTF. Full variable domain (rest looked up from reference TRBV7-9 and TRBJ1-2): DTGVSQNPRHKITKRGQNVTFRCDPISEHNRLYWYRQTLGQGPEFLTYFQNEAQLEKSRLLSDRFSAERPKGSFSTLEIQRTEQGDSAMYLCASRIGQASDGYTFGSGTRLTVV.

This chain links TRBV6-1 with TRBJ1-2; D ambiguous. V lost 2 bases, J lost 0 bases, and 4 bases lay in between. The CDR3 sequence is 13 residues long. CDR1 MNHNS and CDR2 SASEGT come from the germline V gene. The CDR3, as DNA: TGTGCCAGCAGTGAACCGGCTAACTATGGCTACACCTTC. Translated, it gives CASSEPANYGYTF.

This chain links TRBV18 with TRBJ1-5; D is ambiguous. Germline V gives CDR1 KGHSH, CDR2 LQKENI. Trimming pared 11 bases from V and 6 bases from J, leaving 17 bases between. CDR3 length equals 13 residues. The CDR3 region has the DNA TGTGCCCCCGCCGGGCCCGCGGGTCAGCCCCAGCATTTT. Its translation is CAPAGPAGQPQHF.

This chain uses TRBV11-2 with TRBJ2-1; unclear D gene. CDR1 is SGHAT and CDR2 is FQNNGV in the germline V gene. The CDR3 runs to 12 residues. Between the trimmed V and J ends, which lost 4 bases and 6 bases, there was a span of 7 bases. The CDR3 DNA reads TGTGCCAGCAGCTCGCTAGGCAATGAGCAGTTCTTC. Its translation is CASSSLGNEQFF.

The J gene is TRBJ1-5, the V gene TRBV15; 10 positions match TRBD1. Germline trimming cut 5 bases from V and 5 bases from J; bases unmatched to any gene: 3. The CDR3 sequence is 14 residues long. Germline CDR1 reads LNHNV; CDR2 reads YYDKDF (reference sequence). CDR3 DNA: TGTGCCACCAGCCGGGACAGGGGCTATCAGCCCCAGCATTTT. It codes for CATSRDRGYQPQHF.

The chain combines TRBV30 with TRBJ1-2; the match to TRBD1 covers 9 bases. This CDR3 comprises 17 residues. From germline, CDR1 is GTSNPN and CDR2 SVGIG (reference sequence). Unmatched junction bases numbered 14, after V lost 2 bases and J lost 4 bases. CDR3 in DNA: TGTGCCTGGAGTCAAGTCCCGGGACAGGGAATCGGCTATGGCTACACCTTC. Translation gives CAWSQVPGQGIGYGYTF.

The chain uses TRBV4-1 and TRBJ2-5, with 9 bases identical to TRBD2. The ends lost 3 bases at V and 4 bases at J; junction bases unmatched: 6. The CDR3 runs to 15 residues. Germline V gene data show CDR1 as MGHRA and CDR2 as YSYEKL. The CDR3 spells CASSHGGGAAETQYF. In DNA form, the CDR3 reads TGCGCCAGCAGCCACGGCGGGGGGGCCGCAGAGACCCAGTACTTC.